The text below deals with one TCR beta chain. Its antigen is unidentified. Each CDR3 protein gets one entry after TCRdb re-called the 5' RACE reads with MiXCR. The table lists around 220,000 distinct CDR3 sequences, 18% of them singletons. The data originate from a study of CD8 T cells in ankylosing spondylitis. V dropped 3 bases and J dropped 7 bases, with 28 bases sitting between them. CDR1 MDHEN and CDR2 SYDVKM come from the germline V gene. This CDR3 comprises 18 residues. Findings and caveats of the study: Among TCR beta sequences, a motif of 7 to 9 highly homologous variants appeared characteristic of ankylosing spondylitis blood.

Material: blood, either unsorted or a sorted T cell fraction (not recorded which). The receptor was isolated from a male donor with ankylosing spondylitis. V is TRBV28 and J is TRBJ2-7; a weak D match, TRBD2 (6 bases). The DNA for the CDR3 is TGTGCCAGCAGTTTCCTCTCTCACTTCCGGGACTCCCCGGGGGAGCAGTACTTC. As protein: CASSFLSHFRDSPGEQYF.